This TCR beta chain stems from a study of T cell responses to AZD1222 COVID-19 vaccine. Notes on the study in general: Researchers report vaccine-associated CD4 TCRs spanning spike, with dominance at 160-218 and 743-854. The sample set comprised mostly white British donors with more females, and clonal diversity was possibly underestimated.

The data were produced by immunoSEQ multiplex PCR, yet TCRdb's version contains in-frame clones alone and is incomplete. The table has roughly 120,000 clones, approximately 87% seen once; the top ten hold around 4.6%. The germline V gene has CDR1 KGHDR and CDR2 SFDVKD. The CDR3 is 12 residues long. V was shortened by 2 bases and J by 2 bases, with 3 bases between the two germline ends. Recipients boosted at about 4 weeks or about 12 weeks are pooled. With respect to this clone: The antigen remains unidentified.

The TCR originated in an adult who received the AZD1222 COVID-19 vaccine. This specimen consisted of peripheral blood, obtained 28 days after the second AZD1222 dose. This sequence joins TRBV24-1 and TRBJ2-7; no definite D call. DNA for the CDR3: TGTGCCACCAGTGATTATGCCTACGAGCAGTACTTC. Translation gives CATSDYAYEQYF.